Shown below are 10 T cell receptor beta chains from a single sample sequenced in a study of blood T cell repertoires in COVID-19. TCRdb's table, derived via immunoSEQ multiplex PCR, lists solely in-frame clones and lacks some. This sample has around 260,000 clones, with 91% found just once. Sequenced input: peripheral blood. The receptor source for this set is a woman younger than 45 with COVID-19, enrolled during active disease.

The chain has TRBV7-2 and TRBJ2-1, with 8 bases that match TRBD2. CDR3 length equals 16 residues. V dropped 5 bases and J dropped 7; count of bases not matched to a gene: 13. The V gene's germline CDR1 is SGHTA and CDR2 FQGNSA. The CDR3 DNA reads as TGTGCCAGCAGCCCAAACACGGGACTAGTAGTGAATGAGCAGTTCTTC. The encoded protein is CASSPNTGLVVNEQFF.

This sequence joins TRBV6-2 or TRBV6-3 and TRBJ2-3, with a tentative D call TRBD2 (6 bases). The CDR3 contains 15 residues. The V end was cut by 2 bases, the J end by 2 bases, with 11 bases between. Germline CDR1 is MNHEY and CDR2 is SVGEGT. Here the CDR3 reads CASSYQGLPTDTQYF. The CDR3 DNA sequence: TGTGCCAGCAGTTACCAAGGACTACCCACAGATACGCAGTATTTT.

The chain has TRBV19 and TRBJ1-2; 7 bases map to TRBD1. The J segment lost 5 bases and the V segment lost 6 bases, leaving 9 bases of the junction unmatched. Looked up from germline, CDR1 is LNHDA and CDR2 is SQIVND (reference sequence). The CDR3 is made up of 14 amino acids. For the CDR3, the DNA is TGTGCCAGTAGGGGAAGACAGGGTTCATATGGCTACACCTTC. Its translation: CASRGRQGSYGYTF.

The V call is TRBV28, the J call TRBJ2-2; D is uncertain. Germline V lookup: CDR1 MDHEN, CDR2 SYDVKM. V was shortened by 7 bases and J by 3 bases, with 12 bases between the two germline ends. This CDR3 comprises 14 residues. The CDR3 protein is CASIQSAYTGELFF. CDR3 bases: TGTGCCAGCATTCAAAGCGCATACACCGGGGAGCTGTTTTTT.

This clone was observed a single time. For the CDR3, the DNA is TGTGCCAGCAGCGAGGACAGGGGGGACACCATATATTTT. It specifies CASSEDRGDTIYF. The V gene is TRBV7-6, the J gene TRBJ1-3, with TRBD1 identical over 10 bases. The CDR3 sequence is 13 residues long. In germline, CDR1 is SGHVS, CDR2 FNYEAQ. The V gene end was trimmed by 5 bases and the J gene end by 8 bases; junction bases not matched to a gene: 3. The whole variable domain, filled in from reference TRBV7-6 and TRBJ1-3, reads GAGVSQSPRYKVTKRGQDVALRCDPISGHVSLYWYRQALGQGPEFLTYFNYEAQQDKSGLPNDRFSAERPEGSISTLTIQRTEQRDSAMYRCASSEDRGDTIYFGEGSWLTVV.

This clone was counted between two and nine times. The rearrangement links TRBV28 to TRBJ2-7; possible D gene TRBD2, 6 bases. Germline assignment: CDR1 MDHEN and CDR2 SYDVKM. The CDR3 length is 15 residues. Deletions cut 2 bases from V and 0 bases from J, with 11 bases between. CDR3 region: CASSLTGGSSYEQYF. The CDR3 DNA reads TGTGCCAGCAGTTTAACTGGGGGGAGCTCCTACGAGCAGTACTTC.

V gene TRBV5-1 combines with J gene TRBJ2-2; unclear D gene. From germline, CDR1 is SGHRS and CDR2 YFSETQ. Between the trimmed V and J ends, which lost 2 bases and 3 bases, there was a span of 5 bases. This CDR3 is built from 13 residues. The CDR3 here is CASSFRDTGELFF. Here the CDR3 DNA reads TGCGCCAGCAGCTTCCGGGACACCGGGGAGCTGTTTTTT.

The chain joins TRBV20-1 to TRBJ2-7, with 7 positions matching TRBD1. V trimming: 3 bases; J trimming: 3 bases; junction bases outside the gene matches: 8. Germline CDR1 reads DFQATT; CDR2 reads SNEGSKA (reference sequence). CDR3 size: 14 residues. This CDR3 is CSASSGGTGYEQYF. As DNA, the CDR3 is TGCAGTGCTAGTTCAGGGGGTACGGGCTACGAGCAGTACTTC.

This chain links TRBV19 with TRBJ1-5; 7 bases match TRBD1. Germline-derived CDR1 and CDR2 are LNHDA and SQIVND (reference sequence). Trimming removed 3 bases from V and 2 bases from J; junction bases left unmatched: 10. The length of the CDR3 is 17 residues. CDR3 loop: CASSIGQVLVRNQPQHF. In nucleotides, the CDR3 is TGTGCCAGTAGTATCGGACAGGTATTGGTACGCAATCAGCCCCAGCATTTT. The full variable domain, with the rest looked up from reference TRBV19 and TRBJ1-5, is DGGITQSPKYLFRKEGQNVTLSCEQNLNHDAMYWYRQDPGQGLRLIYYSQIVNDFQKGDIAEGYSVSREKKESFPLTVTSAQKNPTAFYLCASSIGQVLVRNQPQHFGDGTRLSIL.

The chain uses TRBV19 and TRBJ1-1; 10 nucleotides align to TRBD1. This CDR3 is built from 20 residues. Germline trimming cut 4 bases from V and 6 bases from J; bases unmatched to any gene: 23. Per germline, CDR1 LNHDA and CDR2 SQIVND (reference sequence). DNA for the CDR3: TGTGCCAGTAGTAGGGAGGGAGGATGGTGGCCGGGACAGGGGTTGGCTGAAGCTTTCTTT. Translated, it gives CASSREGGWWPGQGLAEAFF. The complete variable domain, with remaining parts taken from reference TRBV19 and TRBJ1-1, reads DGGITQSPKYLFRKEGQNVTLSCEQNLNHDAMYWYRQDPGQGLRLIYYSQIVNDFQKGDIAEGYSVSREKKESFPLTVTSAQKNPTAFYLCASSREGGWWPGQGLAEAFFGQGTRLTVV.